Shown below are 24 T cell receptor beta chains from a single sample sequenced in a study of cytomegalovirus exposure and HLA in healthy donors. Both 60 Vbeta primers and 13 Jbeta primers went into the PCR. Clones were read by immunoSEQ multiplex PCR, and TCRdb kept only the in-frame ones, dropping some. Listed are some 52,000 clones; approximately 13% falls within the top ten. Material: PBMCs. The source is a woman in her fifties or sixties in good health and CMV-seropositive.

For the CDR3, the DNA is TGCGCCAGCAGCCAAGGCCCCGGGGAGGCTACTGAAGCTTTCTTT. As protein: CASSQGPGEATEAFF. The J gene is TRBJ1-1, the V gene TRBV4-1; D gene uncertain. The CDR3 extends over 15 amino acids. Germline V CDR1 and CDR2: MGHRA, YSYEKL. The germline V and J ends were trimmed by 1 base and 5 bases, with 14 bases remaining between them.

The V call is TRBV7-9, the J call TRBJ2-7; a weak D match, TRBD2 (7 bases). V lost 4 bases and J lost 0, with 13 bases in between. The CDR3 spans 15 residues. Germline V gene lookup returns CDR1 SEHNR and CDR2 FQNEAQ (reference sequence). The CDR3, as DNA: TGTGCCAGCAGCTCCCCCGGGGGGCCCTCCTACGAGCAGTACTTC. Protein: CASSSPGGPSYEQYF.

The chain couples TRBV7-9 to TRBJ2-5; D is unresolved. The CDR3 covers 12 residues. The germline CDR1 and CDR2 sequences are SEHNR and FQNEAQ (reference sequence). Trimming cost V 4 bases and J 5 bases, with 8 bases left between them. The CDR3 coding sequence is TGTGCCAGCAGCTCCGTTATGGAGACCCAGTACTTC. Amino acid sequence: CASSSVMETQYF.

The V and J genes are TRBV4-3 and TRBJ1-2, with a weak D call TRBD1 (5 bases). CDR1 LGHNA and CDR2 YSLEER come from the germline V gene. V was pared by 0 bases and J by 4 bases, with 9 bases between. The CDR3 length is 14 residues. As DNA, the CDR3 is TGCGCCAGCAGCCAAGAAGGGGATCCCTATGGCTACACCTTC. This sequence encodes CASSQEGDPYGYTF.

The V and J genes are TRBV28 and TRBJ2-7; D ambiguous. Germline V CDR1 and CDR2: MDHEN, SYDVKM. V lost 3 bases and J lost 2, with 11 bases in between. The CDR3 consists of 14 residues. The CDR3 reads CASSFIGATYEQYF. For the CDR3, the DNA is TGTGCCAGCAGTTTCATTGGAGCCACCTACGAGCAGTACTTC. Full variable domain (rest looked up from reference TRBV28 and TRBJ2-7): DVKVTQSSRYLVKRTGEKVFLECVQDMDHENMFWYRQDPGLGLRLIYFSYDVKMKEKGDIPEGYSVSREKKERFSLILESASTNQTSMYLCASSFIGATYEQYFGPGTRLTVT.

The rearrangement joins TRBV18 to TRBJ1-1; 9 nucleotides line up with TRBD1. V dropped 5 bases and J dropped 2; count of bases not matched to a gene: 12. CDR1 is KGHSH, CDR2 LQKENI, per germline. The CDR3 extends over 17 amino acids. The CDR3 DNA sequence: TGTGCCAGCTCAGCAGAATCTAACAGGGGGCTAAACACTGAAGCTTTCTTT. Translating gives CASSAESNRGLNTEAFF.

The chain has TRBV29-1 and TRBJ1-1, with TRBD1 matching over 7 bases. Germline trimming cut 5 bases from V and 7 bases from J; bases unmatched to any gene: 13. This CDR3 has 14 amino acids. Germline CDR1 and CDR2: SQVTM and ANQGSEA. The CDR3 reads CSVTITTGWGEAFF. The CDR3 bases are TGCAGCGTTACAATTACGACAGGGTGGGGTGAAGCTTTCTTT.

V and J are TRBV13 and TRBJ1-1; D is possibly TRBD1 (5 bases). V was pared by 6 bases and J by 8 bases, with 22 bases between. This CDR3 comprises 15 residues. In germline, CDR1 is PRHDT, CDR2 FYEKMQ (reference sequence). CDR3 in amino acids: CASRFPAGGAGEAFF. As DNA, the CDR3 is TGTGCCAGCAGATTCCCGGCGGGAGGGGCAGGGGAAGCTTTCTTT.

The V gene is TRBV29-1, the J gene TRBJ2-2; a possible D gene is TRBD1 (5 bases). This CDR3 has 17 amino acids. Germline CDR1 reads SQVTM; CDR2 reads ANQGSEA. The ends were cut back, 2 bases at V and 2 bases at J, with 18 bases in the middle. The CDR3 sequence is CSVETQGAGKNTGELFF. The CDR3 DNA reads as TGCAGCGTTGAAACCCAAGGGGCAGGTAAAAACACCGGGGAGCTGTTTTTT.

The V gene is TRBV4-1, the J gene TRBJ2-7; 7 positions match TRBD1. The CDR3 runs to 15 residues. The V segment lost 3 bases and the J segment 2 bases; nucleotides outside the gene matches: 7. Germline assignment: CDR1 MGHRA and CDR2 YSYEKL. The CDR3 region is CASSQQNTGAYEQYF. DNA of the CDR3: TGCGCCAGCAGCCAGCAAAACACAGGGGCCTACGAGCAGTACTTC.

The V and J genes are TRBV23-1 and TRBJ1-1; D may be TRBD1 (5 bases). TRBV23-1 falls under the ORF class, with uncertain function. The CDR3 contains 15 residues. V gave up 0 bases and J gave up 0 bases, with 8 bases separating them. The CDR3: CASSQSAGMNTEAFF. Written as DNA, the CDR3 is TGCGCCAGCAGTCAATCGGCAGGGATGAACACTGAAGCTTTCTTT.

V gene TRBV5-6 combines with J gene TRBJ2-7; TRBD1 matches 8 bases. V shed 2 bases, J shed 3 bases, and the junction held 4 bases outside the gene matches. Germline V lookup: CDR1 SGHDT, CDR2 YYEEEE. The CDR3 has 14 amino acids. The CDR3, as DNA: TGTGCCAGCAGCTTATGGGACAGGAACTACGAGCAGTACTTC. This translates into CASSLWDRNYEQYF.

The chain carries TRBV20-1 and TRBJ2-7; no firm D call. Germline assignment: CDR1 DFQATT and CDR2 SNEGSKA (reference sequence). The V end was cut by 3 bases, the J end by 4 bases, with 7 bases between. CDR3 length: 11 amino acids. The CDR3 protein is CSASSEYEQYF. Written as DNA, the CDR3 is TGCAGTGCTAGTAGTGAGTACGAGCAGTACTTC.

The chain recombines TRBV28 with TRBJ2-7; 9 bases map to TRBD1. Per germline, CDR1 MDHEN and CDR2 SYDVKM. With 6 bases clipped from V and 0 bases from J, the junction kept 6 bases outside the gene matches. The CDR3 is 15 amino acids. The CDR3 DNA follows: TGTGCCAGCAGAGGGACAGGGATCGACTCCTACGAGCAGTACTTC. This translates into CASRGTGIDSYEQYF.

The V and J genes are TRBV6-5 and TRBJ1-2; D call uncertain. The CDR3 spans 14 residues. V gave up 6 bases and J gave up 3 bases, with 14 bases separating them. Per the germline V gene, CDR1 is MNHEY and CDR2 is SVGAGI. The CDR3 here is CASSPDTFYYGYTF. The CDR3 nucleotides read TGTGCCAGCAGCCCAGACACATTTTACTATGGCTACACCTTC.

J is TRBJ2-7 and V is TRBV18; D might be TRBD2 (7 bases). Trimming took off 1 base at V and 3 bases at J, with 13 bases between the two ends. Germline-derived CDR1 and CDR2 are KGHSH and LQKENI. This CDR3 is 15 amino acids long. This CDR3 reads CASSPLGRDIYEQYF. The CDR3 DNA sequence: TGTGCCAGCTCACCACTAGGGAGGGACATCTACGAGCAGTACTTC.

The chain links TRBV18 to TRBJ2-5; the D is unclear. V lost 2 bases and J 5 bases, leaving 9 bases between the germline ends. The CDR3 has 13 amino acids. Germline V gene sequence: CDR1 KGHSH, CDR2 LQKENI. The CDR3 DNA sequence: TGTGCCAGCTCACCAATCGCTACTGAGACCCAGTACTTC. Translation: CASSPIATETQYF.

CDR3 bases: TGTGCCAGTAATTTCGCCGGGACACCAAATAACTATGGCTACACCTTC. Translation gives CASNFAGTPNNYGYTF. V usage is TRBV19 and J usage is TRBJ1-2; perhaps TRBD1 as D (6 bases). Trimming removed 7 bases at V and 1 base at J, with 19 bases between. The CDR3 runs to 16 residues. Germline-derived CDR1 and CDR2 are LNHDA and SQIVND (reference sequence).

The rearrangement links TRBV28 to TRBJ1-5; D unresolved. Trimming left V 6 bases short and J 0 bases short, with 21 bases between. This CDR3 has 18 amino acids. Germline V gene sequence: CDR1 MDHEN, CDR2 SYDVKM. CDR3 nucleotides: TGTGCCAGCAGCTCCAGCGGCGGTATGGATTATAGCAATCAGCCCCAGCATTTT. It translates to CASSSSGGMDYSNQPQHF.

This chain uses TRBV7-2 with TRBJ1-4, with TRBD1 as a possible D gene (5 bases). CDR1 SGHTA and CDR2 FQGNSA come from the germline V gene. The CDR3 loop spans 13 amino acids. V was shortened by 4 bases and J by 8 bases, with 11 bases between the two germline ends. The CDR3 reads CASSSPGGEKLFF. The CDR3 region has the DNA TGTGCCAGCAGCTCCCCCGGGGGGGAAAAACTGTTTTTT. The entire variable domain, with the rest obtained from reference TRBV7-2 and TRBJ1-4, is as follows: GAGVSQSPSNKVTEKGKDVELRCDPISGHTALYWYRQSLGQGLEFLIYFQGNSAPDKSGLPSDRFSAERTGGSVSTLTIQRTQQEDSAVYLCASSSPGGEKLFFGSGTQLSVL.

This chain joins TRBV10-3 and TRBJ1-1, with TRBD1 matching over 9 bases. The CDR3 length is 14 residues. Germline assignment: CDR1 ENHRY and CDR2 SYGVKD. V was clipped by 5 bases and J by 1 base; unmatched bases: 2. CDR3 DNA: TGTGCCATCAGTATGACAGGGGGGAACACTGAAGCTTTCTTT. Amino acid sequence: CAISMTGGNTEAFF.

The chain uses TRBV2 and TRBJ1-2; D possibly corresponds to TRBD1 (6 bases). V lost 8 bases and J 0 bases, leaving 19 bases between the germline ends. CDR3 length equals 16 residues. From germline, CDR1 is SNHLY and CDR2 FYNNEI. This CDR3 reads CASGGGLQSANYGYTF. The CDR3 nucleotides read TGTGCCAGCGGTGGGGGCCTGCAGTCGGCTAACTATGGCTACACCTTC.

This chain uses TRBV27 with TRBJ1-2; weak D call: TRBD1 (5 bases). CDR1 and CDR2 (germline): MNHEY, SMNVEV (reference sequence). The CDR3 covers 14 residues. V was cut by 3 bases and J by 8 bases, with 16 bases left in between. Here the CDR3 reads CASSFDSGTSGYTF. The CDR3 region has the DNA TGTGCCAGCAGTTTTGACAGCGGGACCTCCGGCTACACCTTC.

This chain uses TRBV12-5 with TRBJ2-6; D gene unclear. V was pared by 4 bases and J by 0 bases, with 4 bases between. Per the germline V gene, CDR1 is LGHNT and CDR2 is FRNRAP. The CDR3 has 14 amino acids. CDR3 in DNA: TGTGCTAGTGGTTCTAACTCTGGGGCCAACGTCCTGACTTTC. This translates into CASGSNSGANVLTF.